Reported below is one T cell receptor beta chain. Antigen: not known. This sample was included in a study of identical twins. From the 5' RACE reads, TCRdb called clonotypes with MiXCR, one entry per CDR3 protein. This table has 500,000 to 600,000 distinct CDR3 sequences, less than 25% appearing once. The germline V and J ends were trimmed by 4 bases and 10 bases, with 15 bases remaining between them. CDR1 and CDR2 from the germline V gene are SGHAT and FQNNGV. The CDR3 sequence is 13 residues long. Study findings and constraints: The study drew conclusions from cross-sectional statistical analysis, not from following the same donors.

A further study also used this sample, focusing on T cells expressing NK-cell markers. As that report states: Restricting sorting to alpha-beta TCR T cells was achieved in several experiments by an anti-gamma-delta TCR antibody. Among a handful of donors, these clonotypes also ranked first in the CD3+CD56-NKG2C+ fraction.

The receptor comes from a woman between 18 and 29 years old in good health. The sequenced sample was CD4+ T cells sorted from blood. The J gene is TRBJ2-3, the V gene TRBV11-2; D uncertain. The DNA of the CDR3 is TGTGCCAGCAGCTCACAGAACCAAGGCGCGCAGTATTTT. Protein sequence: CASSSQNQGAQYF.